The T cell receptor (beta chain) under discussion was sequenced for a study of blood T cell repertoires in COVID-19. Study-wide context: T cells, B-cell-depleted T cells, or PBMCs provided the cDNA or gDNA that served as material.

TCRdb's copy holds only in-frame clones and misses some; the assay was immunoSEQ multiplex PCR. The data show over 250,000 clones, with about 85% seen just once and roughly 13% held by the top ten. J was trimmed by 12 bases and V by 8 bases; bases with no gene match: 7. The CDR3 sequence is 12 residues long. Germline-derived CDR1 and CDR2 are MDHEN and SYDVKM. Sequenced: peripheral blood. The V gene is TRBV28, the J gene TRBJ2-1; 10 nucleotides line up with TRBD2. This TCR was recovered from a human donor in a cohort sampled during active COVID-19. The CDR3 DNA reads TGTGCCAGCGCTAGCGGGAGTAAGGGGCAGTTCTTC. It translates to CASASGSKGQFF.